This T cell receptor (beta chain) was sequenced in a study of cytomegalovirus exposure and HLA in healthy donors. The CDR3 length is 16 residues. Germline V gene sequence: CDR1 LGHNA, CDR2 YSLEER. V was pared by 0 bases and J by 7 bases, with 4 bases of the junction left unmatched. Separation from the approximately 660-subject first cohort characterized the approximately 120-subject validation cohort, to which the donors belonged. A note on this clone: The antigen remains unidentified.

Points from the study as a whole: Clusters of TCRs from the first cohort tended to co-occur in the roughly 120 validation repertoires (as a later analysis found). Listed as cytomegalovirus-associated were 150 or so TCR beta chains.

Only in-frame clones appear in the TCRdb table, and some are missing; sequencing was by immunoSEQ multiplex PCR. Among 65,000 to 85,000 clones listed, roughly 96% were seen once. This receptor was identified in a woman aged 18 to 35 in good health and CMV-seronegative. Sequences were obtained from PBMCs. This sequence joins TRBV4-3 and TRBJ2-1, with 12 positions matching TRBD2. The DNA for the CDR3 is TGCGCCAGCAGCCAAGACCTAGCGGGGGGGTCGAATGAGCAGTTCTTC. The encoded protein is CASSQDLAGGSNEQFF.